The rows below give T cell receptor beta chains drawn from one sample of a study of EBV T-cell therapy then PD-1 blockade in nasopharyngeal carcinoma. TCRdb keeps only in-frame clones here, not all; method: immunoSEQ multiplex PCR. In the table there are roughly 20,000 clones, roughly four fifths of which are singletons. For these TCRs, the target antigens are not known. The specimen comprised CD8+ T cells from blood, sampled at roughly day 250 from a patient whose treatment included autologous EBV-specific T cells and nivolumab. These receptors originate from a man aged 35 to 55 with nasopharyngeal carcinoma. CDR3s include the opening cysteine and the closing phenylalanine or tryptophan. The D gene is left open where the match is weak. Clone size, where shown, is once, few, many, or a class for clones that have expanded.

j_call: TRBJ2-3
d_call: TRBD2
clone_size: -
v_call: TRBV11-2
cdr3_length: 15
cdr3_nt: TGTGCCAGCAGCCTCCAGCGGGGGCGCACAGATACGCAGTATTTT
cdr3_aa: CASSLQRGRTDTQYF

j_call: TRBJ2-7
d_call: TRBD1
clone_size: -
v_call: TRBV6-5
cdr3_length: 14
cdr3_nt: TGTGCCAGCACCTTAAGGGGGGACAGGGACGAGCAGTACTTC
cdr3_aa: CASTLRGDRDEQYF

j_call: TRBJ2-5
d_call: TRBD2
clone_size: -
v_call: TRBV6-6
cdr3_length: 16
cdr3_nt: TGTGCCAGCAGCCTCGGGAGCGGGGGGCGTCAAGAGACCCAGTACTTC
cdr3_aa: CASSLGSGGRQETQYF

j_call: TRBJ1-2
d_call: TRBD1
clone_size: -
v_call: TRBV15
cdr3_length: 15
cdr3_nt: TGTGCCACCAGCAGAGTAGAAGGGGGCAACTATGGCTACACCTTC
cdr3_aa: CATSRVEGGNYGYTF

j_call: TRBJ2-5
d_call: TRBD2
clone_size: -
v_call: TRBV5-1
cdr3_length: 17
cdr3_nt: TGCGCCAGCAGCTGGAACCTAGCGGGGGGGTACCAAGAGACCCAGTACTTC
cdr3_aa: CASSWNLAGGYQETQYF

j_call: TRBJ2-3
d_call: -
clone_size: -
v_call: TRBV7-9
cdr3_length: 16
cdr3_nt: TGTGCCAGCAGCTTAGACATCCGAACTAGCACAGATACGCAGTATTTT
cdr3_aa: CASSLDIRTSTDTQYF

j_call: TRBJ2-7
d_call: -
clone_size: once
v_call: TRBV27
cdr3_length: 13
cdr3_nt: TGTGCCAGCAGTTTAGCAAACGTCTACGAGCAGTACTTC
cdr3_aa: CASSLANVYEQYF

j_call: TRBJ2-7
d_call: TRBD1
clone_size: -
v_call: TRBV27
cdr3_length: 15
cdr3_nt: TGTGCCAGCAGTCGGACAGGGGGTCGGACCTACGAGCAGTACTTC
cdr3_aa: CASSRTGGRTYEQYF

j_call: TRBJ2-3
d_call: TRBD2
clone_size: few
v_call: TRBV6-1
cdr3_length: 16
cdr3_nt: TGTGCCAGCAGTGGCAGACTAGCGGGGCACACAGATACGCAGTATTTT
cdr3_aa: CASSGRLAGHTDTQYF

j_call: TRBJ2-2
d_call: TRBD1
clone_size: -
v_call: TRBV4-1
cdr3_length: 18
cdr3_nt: TGCGCCAGCAGCCAAGTATCCAGGGGGCTTACGGTCACCGGGGAGCTGTTTTTT
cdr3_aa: CASSQVSRGLTVTGELFF

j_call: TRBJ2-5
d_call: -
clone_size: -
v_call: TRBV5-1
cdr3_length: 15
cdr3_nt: TGCGCCAGCAGCCCGGCTGGGGCTTCAGGCGAGACCCAGTACTTC
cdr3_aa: CASSPAGASGETQYF

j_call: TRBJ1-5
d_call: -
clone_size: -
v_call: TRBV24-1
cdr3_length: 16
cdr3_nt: TGTGCCACCAGTGATGGGGCAGCCATTGGCAATCAGCCCCAGCATTTT
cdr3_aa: CATSDGAAIGNQPQHF

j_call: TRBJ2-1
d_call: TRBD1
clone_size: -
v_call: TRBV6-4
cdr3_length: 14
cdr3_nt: TGTGCCAGCAGCGGGACAGGGGACTACAATGAGCAGTTCTTC
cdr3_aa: CASSGTGDYNEQFF

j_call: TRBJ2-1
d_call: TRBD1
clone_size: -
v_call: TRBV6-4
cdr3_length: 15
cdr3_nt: TGTGCCAGCAGTGACTCAGGGACAGGGGGAAATGAGCAGTTCTTC
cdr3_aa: CASSDSGTGGNEQFF